This TCR beta chain was identified during a study of T cells after somatic rescue of genetic block. Produced via immunoSEQ multiplex PCR; TCRdb's table is partial and in-frame only. The sample includes under 150,000 clones, 90% to 95% seen only once; the top ten take 1.4%. Sequenced input: peripheral blood mononuclear cells (PBMCs). This receptor was taken from a woman under 30.

Here the CDR3 DNA reads TGTGCCAGCAGTGAAGCCGATGAGCAGTTCTTC. Translated: CASSEADEQFF. The J gene is TRBJ2-1, the V gene TRBV2; D ambiguous. The germline V gene has CDR1 SNHLY and CDR2 FYNNEI. The CDR3 contains 11 residues. The V end lost 0 bases, the J end lost 8 bases, and 2 bases lay between the germline ends.